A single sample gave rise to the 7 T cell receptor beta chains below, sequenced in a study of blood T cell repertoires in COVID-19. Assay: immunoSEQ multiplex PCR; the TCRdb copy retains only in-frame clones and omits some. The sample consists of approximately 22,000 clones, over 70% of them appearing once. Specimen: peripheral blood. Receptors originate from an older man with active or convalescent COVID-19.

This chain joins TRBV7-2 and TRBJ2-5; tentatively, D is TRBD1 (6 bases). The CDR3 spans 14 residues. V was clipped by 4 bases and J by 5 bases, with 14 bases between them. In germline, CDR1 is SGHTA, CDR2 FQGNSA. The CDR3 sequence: CASSSANRAETQYF. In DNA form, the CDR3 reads TGTGCCAGCAGCTCAGCGAACAGGGCGGAGACCCAGTACTTC.

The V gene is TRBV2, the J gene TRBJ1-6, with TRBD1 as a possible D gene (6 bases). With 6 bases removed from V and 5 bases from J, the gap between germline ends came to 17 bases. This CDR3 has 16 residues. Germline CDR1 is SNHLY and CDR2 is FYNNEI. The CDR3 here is CASSTLRGLHNSPLHF. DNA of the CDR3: TGTGCCAGCAGCACGCTCAGGGGTCTACATAATTCACCCCTCCACTTT.

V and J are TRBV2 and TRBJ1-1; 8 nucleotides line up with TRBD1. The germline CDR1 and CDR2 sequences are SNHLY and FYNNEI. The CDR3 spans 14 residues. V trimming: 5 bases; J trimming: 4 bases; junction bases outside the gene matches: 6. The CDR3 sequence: CASSPRTGTTEAFF. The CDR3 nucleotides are TGTGCCAGCAGTCCTAGGACAGGGACCACTGAAGCTTTCTTT.

The CDR3 DNA is TGTGCCAGCAGTGAAGCGCCGGGACAGTCTGTATATGGCTACACCTTC. Encoded protein: CASSEAPGQSVYGYTF. The gene calls are TRBV6-1 and TRBJ1-2; 7 positions match TRBD1. The CDR3 is 16 residues long. Germline V gives CDR1 MNHNS, CDR2 SASEGT. Trimming removed 0 bases from V and 5 bases from J; junction bases left unmatched: 9.

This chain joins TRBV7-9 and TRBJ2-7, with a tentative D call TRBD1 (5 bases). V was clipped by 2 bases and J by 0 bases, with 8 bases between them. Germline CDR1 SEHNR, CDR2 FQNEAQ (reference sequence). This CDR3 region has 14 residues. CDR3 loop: CASSLSGFSYEQYF. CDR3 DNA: TGTGCCAGCAGCTTATCAGGGTTCTCCTACGAGCAGTACTTC. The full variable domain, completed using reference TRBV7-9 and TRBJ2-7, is DTGVSQNPRHKITKRGQNVTFRCDPISEHNRLYWYRQTLGQGPEFLTYFQNEAQLEKSRLLSDRFSAERPKGSFSTLEIQRTEQGDSAMYLCASSLSGFSYEQYFGPGTRLTVT.

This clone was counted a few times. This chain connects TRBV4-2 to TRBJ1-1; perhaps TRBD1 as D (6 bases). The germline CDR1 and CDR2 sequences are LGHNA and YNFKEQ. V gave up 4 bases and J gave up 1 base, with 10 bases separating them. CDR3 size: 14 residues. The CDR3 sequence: CASSPSTGNTEAFF. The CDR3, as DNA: TGTGCCAGCAGCCCCTCGACAGGGAACACTGAAGCTTTCTTT.

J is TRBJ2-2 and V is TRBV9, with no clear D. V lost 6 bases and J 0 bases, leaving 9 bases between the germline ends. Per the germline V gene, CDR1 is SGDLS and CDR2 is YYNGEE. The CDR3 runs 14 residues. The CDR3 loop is CASTPAANTGELFF. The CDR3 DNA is TGTGCCAGCACTCCTGCGGCGAACACCGGGGAGCTGTTTTTT.